The rows below give T cell receptor beta chains drawn from one sample of a study of CD8+ T cells in alopecia areata. Libraries were prepared by immunoSEQ multiplex PCR; TCRdb keeps only in-frame clonotypes and omits some of them. The data contain hundreds of thousands of clones, approximately 72% of them seen just once; the ten biggest clones take up more than 0.95%. Sequences were derived from CD4+ T cells sorted from blood, sampled at approximately week 42, from a patient treated with tofacitinib. These receptors were obtained from a human donor with alopecia areata. The CDR3 runs from the conserved cysteine through the conserved F or W. Each record gives: D gene, J gene, V gene, clone size, CDR3 protein, CDR3 DNA. A D gene is named only where the DNA matches it firmly. Clone size is not always given. Where it is, it says once, few, many or a class for expanded clones.

NA | TRBJ2-2 | TRBV7-8 | NA | CASSYRGGNTGELFF | TGTGCCAGCAGCTACCGAGGGGGGAACACCGGGGAGCTGTTTTTT
NA | TRBJ2-2 | TRBV30 | once | CAWSVRGQSHGELFF | TGTGCCTGGAGTGTACGAGGTCAGTCCCACGGGGAGCTGTTTTTT
TRBD1 | TRBJ2-7 | TRBV7-3 | NA | CASSSLGDRVTYEQYF | TGTGCCAGCAGCTCCCTCGGGGACAGGGTCACCTACGAGCAGTACTTC
NA | TRBJ2-7 | TRBV7-2 | NA | CASSLAGPSYEQYF | TGTGCCAGCAGCTTAGCCGGGCCCTCCTACGAGCAGTACTTC
NA | TRBJ2-7 | TRBV11-2 | NA | CASSREPGDREQYF | TGTGCCAGCAGCCGAGAACCCGGTGACCGCGAGCAGTACTTC
NA | TRBJ1-5 | TRBV30 | NA | CAWSVRARGNQPQHF | TGTGCCTGGAGTGTTAGGGCCAGAGGCAATCAGCCCCAGCATTTT
NA | TRBJ2-7 | TRBV7-2 | NA | CASSLDGIIYEQYF | TGTGCCAGCAGCTTAGATGGGATTATCTACGAGCAGTACTTC
NA | TRBJ1-5 | TRBV9 | NA | CASSKGGQGNQPQHF | TGTGCCAGCAGCAAAGGGGGGCAGGGGAATCAGCCCCAGCATTTT
TRBD1 | TRBJ1-6 | TRBV19 | NA | CASSGTGNSPLHF | TGTGCCAGCTCCGGGACAGGGAATTCACCCCTCCACTTT
TRBD1 | TRBJ1-1 | TRBV12-5 | NA | CASGDSGGGYTEAFF | TGTGCTAGTGGGGACTCAGGAGGGGGCTACACTGAAGCTTTCTTT
NA | TRBJ1-1 | TRBV4-1 | NA | CASSQDHSLNTEAFF | TGCGCCAGCAGCCAAGATCACAGTTTGAACACTGAAGCTTTCTTT
NA | TRBJ2-3 | TRBV15 | NA | CATSEQGETDTQYF | TGTGCCACCAGCGAACAGGGTGAGACAGATACGCAGTATTTT
NA | TRBJ2-5 | TRBV28 | NA | CASSLIGRGYQETQYF | TGTGCCAGCAGTTTGATAGGAAGGGGCTACCAAGAGACCCAGTACTTC
NA | TRBJ2-7 | TRBV29-1 | few | CSVVVGRYEQYF | TGCAGCGTTGTCGTAGGAAGGTACGAGCAGTACTTC
NA | TRBJ1-5 | TRBV30 | NA | CAWRLGDNQPQHF | TGTGCCTGGAGGTTGGGGGACAATCAGCCCCAGCATTTT
NA | TRBJ2-3 | TRBV30 | once | CAWSHWSGPDTQYF | TGTGCCTGGAGTCATTGGAGCGGGCCCGATACGCAGTATTTT
TRBD2 | TRBJ2-1 | TRBV4-3 | NA | CASSQGGGADNEQFF | TGCGCCAGCAGCCAAGGCGGGGGGGCCGACAATGAGCAGTTCTTC
TRBD1 | TRBJ1-2 | TRBV2 | few | CASSEARGGGGYTF | TGTGCCAGCAGTGAAGCGAGAGGGGGCGGTGGCTACACCTTC